This TCR beta chain stems from a study of cytomegalovirus exposure and HLA in healthy donors (dated by TCRdb to about 2017). With respect to the entire study: According to a later analysis, one platform produced both the 100 to 150 validation repertoires and the 666 repertoires of the first cohort. The aim of the study was to test whether cataloging public T cell receptors could identify signatures of past pathogen exposure. Besides the first cohort of approximately 670 subjects, a separate validation cohort made up of over a hundred different subjects was used. High-throughput TCR immunosequencing, statistical association of individual TCRs with disease status, and machine learning were combined to predict cytomegalovirus infection status. The full study reports these points: The authors suggested that the approach could potentially be extended to other disease states and immunological phenotypes. In the study, around 150 TCR beta chains were listed as associated with cytomegalovirus. The classifier was reported to diagnose cytomegalovirus status with high specificity and sensitivity in both the original and validation cohorts. Subsequent analysis determined that TCRs grouped into clusters in the first cohort also showed a tendency toward co-occurrence across the 120 validation repertoires, and approximately 93% of cluster scores exceeded 0. A few of the identified cytomegalovirus-associated TCR beta chains were confirmed in vitro to be specific for cytomegalovirus antigens. Most TCR sequences were observed very rarely across donors, whereas some public TCRs were present in many individuals. All 110 or so repertoires were used to score co-occurrence in the validation cohort in a later analysis, because that analysis had no HLA typing for the cohort.

The donors belonged to the validation cohort of approximately 130 subjects, which was separate from the roughly 700-subject first cohort. As concerns this clone: Its antigen is still unknown. The sample holds no much larger clone one base away, and base qualities are not on file.

V is trimmed back by 4 bases and J by 0 bases, and the junction contains 3 bases that no gene match accounts for. CDR1 MNHNY and CDR2 SVGAGI are derived from the germline V gene (reference sequence). Measured from the cysteine to the phenylalanine, the CDR3 is 15 residues long. Solely the CDR3 DNA is kept, with 45 bases framed from the first base. The method was the immunoSEQ multiplex PCR assay. In the original analysis: A statistical classification framework was built to diagnose cytomegalovirus status from the catalog of TCR beta chain sequences. This is the immuneACCESS table as TCRdb keeps it, with only in-frame sequences that have V and J called. A part of the clones is gone; compared with another copy, unresolved V genes explain less than half, and the rest is unexplained. D and trimming come from the DNA, and the V and J calls and clone size come from that table. The table for this sample lists some 180,000 clones; roughly 86% of them were counted only once. Less than 9.5% of the sample is taken by the ten largest.

The rearranged chain carries TRBV6-6 and TRBJ1-3, and 7 junctional nucleotides match TRBD1. Sequenced sample: PBMCs. The receptor was isolated from a man between 25 and 39 years old in good health and CMV-seropositive. The base sequence is TGTGCCAGCAGTTCGACAGGGCGCTCTGGAAACACCATATATTTT. This translates into CASSSTGRSGNTIYF.